Listed below are T cell receptor beta chains from one sample, sequenced in a study of T cell repertoires in aging, cancer and after chemotherapy. TCRdb redid the calling of the multiplex PCR reads with MiXCR, one entry per CDR3 protein. The sample yields fewer than 4,500 distinct CDR3 sequences, 25% to 35% seen once. Input material: blood. Every receptor here comes from a human donor with a solid tumor. Both conserved end residues are part of each CDR3. The order of the fields is D gene, clone size, V gene, J gene, CDR3 protein, CDR3 DNA. D genes are given only for firm matches. Where a row states a size, it is once, few, many or the class of an expanded clone; other rows omit it.

d_gene: NA
abundance: few
v_gene: TRBV5-4
j_gene: TRBJ2-2
CDR3aa: CASSFKGSGELFF
CDR3nt: TGTGCCAGCAGCTTCAAGGGGTCCGGGGAGCTGTTTTTT

d_gene: TRBD1
abundance: few
v_gene: TRBV5-6
j_gene: TRBJ1-2
CDR3aa: CASRAGQGDYGYTF
CDR3nt: TGTGCCAGCAGGGCGGGACAGGGTGACTATGGCTACACCTTC

d_gene: TRBD1
abundance: few
v_gene: TRBV29-1
j_gene: TRBJ1-1
CDR3aa: CSVPDRGDTEAFF
CDR3nt: TGCAGCGTGCCAGACAGGGGTGACACTGAAGCTTTCTTT

d_gene: NA
abundance: few
v_gene: TRBV6-5
j_gene: TRBJ2-1
CDR3aa: CASSYPGPLGTIEQFF
CDR3nt: TGTGCCAGCAGTTACCCGGGCCCGTTGGGGACAATTGAGCAGTTCTTC

d_gene: TRBD1
abundance: NA
v_gene: TRBV27
j_gene: TRBJ1-1
CDR3aa: CASSFLQTGGAYEAFF
CDR3nt: TGTGCCAGCAGTTTTCTCCAGACAGGGGGCGCCTATGAAGCTTTCTTT

d_gene: NA
abundance: NA
v_gene: TRBV7-2
j_gene: TRBJ1-2
CDR3aa: CASSPPSGNYGYTF
CDR3nt: TGTGCCAGCAGCCCCCCCAGCGGTAACTATGGCTACACCTTC

d_gene: TRBD2
abundance: NA
v_gene: TRBV6-5
j_gene: TRBJ2-1
CDR3aa: CAISYAGLAAGEQFF
CDR3nt: TGTGCCATCAGTTACGCGGGACTAGCGGCGGGGGAGCAGTTCTTC

d_gene: TRBD2
abundance: few
v_gene: TRBV6-5
j_gene: TRBJ2-1
CDR3aa: CATKLGSGSDHEQFF
CDR3nt: TGTGCCACCAAACTAGGTAGCGGGAGTGATCATGAGCAGTTCTTC

d_gene: TRBD2
abundance: few
v_gene: TRBV6-5
j_gene: TRBJ2-1
CDR3aa: CASSWTSGRNEQFF
CDR3nt: TGTGCCAGCAGTTGGACTAGCGGGAGGAATGAGCAGTTCTTC

d_gene: NA
abundance: NA
v_gene: TRBV6-5
j_gene: TRBJ1-6
CDR3aa: CASSYRNGGPPNNSPLHF
CDR3nt: TGTGCCAGCAGTTACCGTAATGGGGGGCCCCCTAATAATTCACCCCTCCACTTT

d_gene: NA
abundance: NA
v_gene: TRBV12-3/TRBV12-4
j_gene: TRBJ1-1
CDR3aa: CASSLKAGLNTEAFF
CDR3nt: TGTGCCAGCAGTTTAAAAGCTGGGTTGAACACTGAAGCTTTCTTT

d_gene: NA
abundance: few
v_gene: TRBV7-2
j_gene: TRBJ1-4
CDR3aa: CASSLVPPGQLNEKLFF
CDR3nt: TGTGCCAGCAGCTTAGTTCCCCCGGGACAACTTAATGAAAAACTGTTTTTT

d_gene: TRBD2
abundance: few
v_gene: TRBV24-1
j_gene: TRBJ2-3
CDR3aa: CATSDSSGRGDTQYF
CDR3nt: TGTGCCACCAGTGATTCTAGCGGGAGGGGAGATACGCAGTATTTT

d_gene: NA
abundance: few
v_gene: TRBV6-5
j_gene: TRBJ1-2
CDR3aa: CASSYSTAGRGYTF
CDR3nt: TGTGCCAGCAGTTACTCGACGGCAGGGAGGGGCTACACCTTC

d_gene: NA
abundance: large
v_gene: TRBV29-1
j_gene: TRBJ2-3
CDR3aa: CSGQTSSDTQYF
CDR3nt: TGCAGCGGCCAAACTAGCTCAGATACGCAGTATTTT

d_gene: TRBD1
abundance: medium-sized
v_gene: TRBV19
j_gene: TRBJ2-6
CDR3aa: CATKSRTGATGANVLTF
CDR3nt: TGTGCCACCAAAAGTCGGACAGGGGCAACTGGGGCCAACGTCCTGACTTTC

d_gene: NA
abundance: few
v_gene: TRBV6-1
j_gene: TRBJ1-6
CDR3aa: CASVRQADVGLHF
CDR3nt: TGTGCCAGCGTGAGACAGGCGGACGTAGGCCTCCACTTT

d_gene: NA
abundance: large
v_gene: TRBV29-1
j_gene: TRBJ1-1
CDR3aa: CSVPLGDTEAFF
CDR3nt: TGCAGCGTCCCCCTGGGGGACACTGAAGCTTTCTTT

d_gene: TRBD2
abundance: NA
v_gene: TRBV6-5
j_gene: TRBJ2-2
CDR3aa: CASSPSGSGAGELFF
CDR3nt: TGTGCCAGCAGTCCTAGCGGGAGTGGAGCCGGGGAGCTGTTTTTT

d_gene: NA
abundance: NA
v_gene: TRBV19
j_gene: TRBJ2-1
CDR3aa: CASSISRGGNEQFF
CDR3nt: TGTGCCAGTAGTATCTCGAGGGGTGGGAATGAGCAGTTCTTC

d_gene: NA
abundance: NA
v_gene: TRBV5-4
j_gene: TRBJ2-3
CDR3aa: CASSLKGTGLGWVDTQYF
CDR3nt: TGTGCCAGCAGCTTGAAGGGTACAGGGTTAGGGTGGGTAGATACGCAGTATTTT

d_gene: TRBD2
abundance: NA
v_gene: TRBV6-4
j_gene: TRBJ2-2
CDR3aa: CASSERETGELFF
CDR3nt: TGTGCCAGCAGTGAGCGGGAGACCGGGGAGCTGTTTTTT

d_gene: NA
abundance: few
v_gene: TRBV5-5
j_gene: TRBJ2-7
CDR3aa: CASSLLAGLYEQYF
CDR3nt: TGTGCCAGCAGCTTGCTGGCAGGCCTCTACGAGCAGTACTTC

d_gene: NA
abundance: NA
v_gene: TRBV20-1
j_gene: TRBJ1-1
CDR3aa: CSARDHVTDNTEAFF
CDR3nt: TGCAGTGCTAGAGATCATGTGACCGATAACACTGAAGCTTTCTTT

d_gene: NA
abundance: medium-sized
v_gene: TRBV15
j_gene: TRBJ2-2
CDR3aa: CATSYRTSGTGELFF
CDR3nt: TGTGCCACCAGCTACCGGACATCCGGCACCGGGGAGCTGTTTTTT

d_gene: NA
abundance: NA
v_gene: TRBV7-9
j_gene: TRBJ1-1
CDR3aa: CASSRRDKRNTEAFF
CDR3nt: TGTGCCAGCAGCCGTCGGGACAAGAGGAACACTGAAGCTTTCTTT

d_gene: TRBD2
abundance: NA
v_gene: TRBV6-5
j_gene: TRBJ2-1
CDR3aa: CASRERLGSGTSGRVNEQFF
CDR3nt: TGTGCCAGCAGAGAACGCCTAGGATCCGGGACTAGCGGGAGGGTCAATGAGCAGTTCTTC

d_gene: NA
abundance: few
v_gene: TRBV18
j_gene: TRBJ2-3
CDR3aa: CASSLTGRSTDTQYF
CDR3nt: TGTGCCAGCTCACTGACAGGACGAAGCACAGATACGCAGTATTTT

d_gene: NA
abundance: NA
v_gene: TRBV11-2
j_gene: TRBJ2-3
CDR3aa: CASSLGTVITDTQYF
CDR3nt: TGTGCCAGCAGCTTAGGGACGGTGATCACAGATACGCAGTATTTT

d_gene: NA
abundance: NA
v_gene: TRBV7-9
j_gene: TRBJ1-1
CDR3aa: CASSPLNTEAFF
CDR3nt: TGTGCCAGCAGCCCTCTTAACACTGAAGCTTTCTTT

d_gene: TRBD2
abundance: NA
v_gene: TRBV7-2
j_gene: TRBJ2-7
CDR3aa: CASSFTSGSYEQYF
CDR3nt: TGTGCCAGCAGCTTCACTAGCGGGAGTTACGAGCAGTACTTC

d_gene: NA
abundance: few
v_gene: TRBV7-9
j_gene: TRBJ2-1
CDR3aa: CASSLNSYSYNEQFF
CDR3nt: TGTGCCAGCAGCTTAAACAGCTACTCCTACAATGAGCAGTTCTTC

d_gene: TRBD1
abundance: few
v_gene: TRBV20-1
j_gene: TRBJ2-1
CDR3aa: CSLNPRDRHNNEQFF
CDR3nt: TGCAGCCTAAACCCCCGGGACAGACACAACAATGAGCAGTTCTTC

d_gene: TRBD2
abundance: few
v_gene: TRBV6-6
j_gene: TRBJ2-7
CDR3aa: CASSRTSGYEQYF
CDR3nt: TGTGCCAGCAGCCGCACTAGCGGGTACGAGCAGTACTTC

d_gene: TRBD1
abundance: NA
v_gene: TRBV5-6
j_gene: TRBJ1-2
CDR3aa: CASSLRQGALYGYTF
CDR3nt: TGTGCCAGCAGCCTAAGACAGGGGGCCCTCTATGGCTACACCTTC

d_gene: NA
abundance: NA
v_gene: TRBV7-9
j_gene: TRBJ2-1
CDR3aa: CASSALGGRGDNEQFF
CDR3nt: TGTGCCAGCAGCGCCTTAGGGGGTCGGGGGGACAATGAGCAGTTCTTC

d_gene: NA
abundance: NA
v_gene: TRBV6-2/TRBV6-3
j_gene: TRBJ1-6
CDR3aa: CATQGDSPLHF
CDR3nt: TGTGCCACCCAGGGTGATTCACCCCTCCACTTT

d_gene: NA
abundance: NA
v_gene: TRBV5-4
j_gene: TRBJ2-5
CDR3aa: CASTEGKQETQYF
CDR3nt: TGTGCCAGCACCGAGGGGAAACAAGAGACCCAGTACTTC

d_gene: TRBD1
abundance: NA
v_gene: TRBV27
j_gene: TRBJ1-2
CDR3aa: CASSFQGAGQTIGLYGYTF
CDR3nt: TGTGCCAGCAGTTTCCAGGGGGCAGGCCAAACGATCGGCCTTTATGGCTACACCTTC

d_gene: NA
abundance: few
v_gene: TRBV6-1
j_gene: TRBJ1-2
CDR3aa: CASSEGGGNYGYTF
CDR3nt: TGTGCCAGCAGTGAAGGGGGGGGTAACTATGGCTACACCTTC

d_gene: NA
abundance: NA
v_gene: TRBV7-9
j_gene: TRBJ1-1
CDR3aa: CASSLARAEAFF
CDR3nt: TGTGCCAGCAGCTTAGCCAGGGCCGAAGCTTTCTTT

d_gene: TRBD2
abundance: few
v_gene: TRBV19
j_gene: TRBJ2-1
CDR3aa: CASSMTSGSYNKQFF
CDR3nt: TGTGCCAGTAGTATGACTAGCGGGAGTTACAATAAGCAGTTCTTC

d_gene: NA
abundance: NA
v_gene: TRBV13
j_gene: TRBJ2-7
CDR3aa: CASSLFPTYEQYF
CDR3nt: TGCGCCAGCAGCTTGTTTCCAACCTACGAGCAGTACTTC

d_gene: NA
abundance: NA
v_gene: TRBV21-1
j_gene: TRBJ2-2
CDR3aa: CASNGEVGAVPTGELFF
CDR3nt: TGTGCCAGCAATGGGGAAGTGGGAGCGGTACCCACCGGGGAGCTGTTTTTT

d_gene: TRBD1
abundance: few
v_gene: TRBV5-1
j_gene: TRBJ1-6
CDR3aa: CASSSGQVGYNSPLHF
CDR3nt: TGCGCCAGCAGCTCCGGACAGGTCGGCTATAATTCACCCCTCCACTTT

d_gene: NA
abundance: NA
v_gene: TRBV15
j_gene: TRBJ1-6
CDR3aa: CATSTGRGDSPLHF
CDR3nt: TGTGCCACCAGCACAGGGAGAGGGGATTCACCCCTCCACTTT

d_gene: NA
abundance: NA
v_gene: TRBV24-1
j_gene: TRBJ2-7
CDR3aa: CATSDLNTPYEQYF
CDR3nt: TGTGCCACCAGTGATTTAAACACCCCCTACGAGCAGTACTTC